These 8 T cell receptor beta chains originate from one sample sequenced in a study of T cells after yellow fever vaccination. TCRdb itself ran the 5' RACE reads through MiXCR, one entry per CDR3 protein. The sample gives hundreds of thousands of distinct CDR3 sequences, just over 20% of which show up once; less than 20% is in the top ten. Sequencing was performed on PBMCs, taken approximately 22 days after the first yellow fever vaccination. The source is a young man who received the YFV17D yellow fever vaccine.

The genes are TRBV15 and TRBJ1-2, with D unresolved. This CDR3 is 13 amino acids long. Trimming took 7 bases from V and 4 from J, leaving 13 bases between them. Germline lookup yields CDR1 LNHNV and CDR2 YYDKDF (reference sequence). The CDR3, as DNA: TGTGCCACCACCTACGGCGAGTCCTATGGCTACACCTTC. Encoded protein: CATTYGESYGYTF.

This clonotype was seen only a few times. The chain combines TRBV23-1 with TRBJ2-7; D possibly uses TRBD1 or TRBD2 (6 bases each). TRBV23-1 is an open reading frame whose function is uncertain. CDR3 length equals 15 residues. Trimming left V 0 bases short and J 4 bases short, with 13 bases between. CDR3 region: CASSQSREGGYEQYV. The CDR3 region has the DNA TGCGCCAGCAGTCAATCGCGGGAAGGGGGTTACGAGCAGTACGTC.

This clonotype was seen a handful of times. The rearrangement uses TRBV5-1 and TRBJ1-1, with D uncertain. The V gene's germline CDR1 is SGHRS and CDR2 YFSETQ. The V and J ends lost 3 bases and 2 bases respectively, with 11 bases between them. This CDR3 is 14 amino acids long. DNA for the CDR3: TGCGCCAGCAGCTATACCGGGGTTAACACTGAAGCTTTCTTT. This sequence encodes CASSYTGVNTEAFF.

This chain joins TRBV7-2 and TRBJ1-5; no clear D gene. The ends were cut back, 1 base at V and 5 bases at J, with 6 bases in the middle. Germline CDR1 is SGHTA and CDR2 is FQGNSA. The CDR3 contains 13 residues. The DNA for the CDR3 is TGTGCCAGCAGCTTAGTTCCGGATCAGCCCCAGCATTTT. Amino acids: CASSLVPDQPQHF. Full variable domain (outside the CDR3, taken from reference TRBV7-2 and TRBJ1-5): GAGVSQSPSNKVTEKGKDVELRCDPISGHTALYWYRQSLGQGLEFLIYFQGNSAPDKSGLPSDRFSAERTGGSVSTLTIQRTQQEDSAVYLCASSLVPDQPQHFGDGTRLSIL.

This clonotype was found a few times. This chain joins TRBV4-1 and TRBJ1-5, with no clear D. This CDR3 contains 15 residues. Germline values: CDR1 MGHRA, CDR2 YSYEKL. V gave up 4 bases and J gave up 4 bases, with 14 bases separating them. CDR3 in DNA: TGCGCCAGCAGCCGCGTCGGGCTTTCTAATCAGCCCCAGCATTTT. Residues: CASSRVGLSNQPQHF.

The chain couples TRBV7-9 to TRBJ1-1; 8 positions agree with TRBD1. V shed 4 bases and J 2 bases; nucleotides not matched to a gene: 6. Germline V lookup: CDR1 SEHNR, CDR2 FQNEAQ (reference sequence). The CDR3 is 15 amino acids. The CDR3: CASSSGTGPNTEAFF. As DNA, the CDR3 is TGTGCCAGCAGCTCGGGGACAGGCCCTAACACTGAAGCTTTCTTT.

This clonotype has a handful of counts. The rearrangement uses TRBV5-1 and TRBJ1-1; D not resolved. V was shortened by 3 bases and J by 5 bases, with 11 bases between the two germline ends. The CDR3 totals 13 residues. CDR1 is SGHRS, CDR2 YFSETQ, per germline. Here the CDR3 DNA reads TGCGCCAGCAGCTCCCTGGGGAGGACTGAAGCTTTCTTT. Residues: CASSSLGRTEAFF.

This clonotype came up a few times. The V and J genes are TRBV18 and TRBJ2-1; D remains ambiguous. The CDR3 is made up of 14 amino acids. Trimming stripped 11 bases from V and 0 bases from J, with 14 bases between. CDR1 KGHSH and CDR2 LQKENI come from the germline V gene. CDR3 protein: CAGKDGFSYNEQFF. The CDR3 nucleotides are TGTGCCGGCAAAGACGGGTTCTCCTACAATGAGCAGTTCTTC.